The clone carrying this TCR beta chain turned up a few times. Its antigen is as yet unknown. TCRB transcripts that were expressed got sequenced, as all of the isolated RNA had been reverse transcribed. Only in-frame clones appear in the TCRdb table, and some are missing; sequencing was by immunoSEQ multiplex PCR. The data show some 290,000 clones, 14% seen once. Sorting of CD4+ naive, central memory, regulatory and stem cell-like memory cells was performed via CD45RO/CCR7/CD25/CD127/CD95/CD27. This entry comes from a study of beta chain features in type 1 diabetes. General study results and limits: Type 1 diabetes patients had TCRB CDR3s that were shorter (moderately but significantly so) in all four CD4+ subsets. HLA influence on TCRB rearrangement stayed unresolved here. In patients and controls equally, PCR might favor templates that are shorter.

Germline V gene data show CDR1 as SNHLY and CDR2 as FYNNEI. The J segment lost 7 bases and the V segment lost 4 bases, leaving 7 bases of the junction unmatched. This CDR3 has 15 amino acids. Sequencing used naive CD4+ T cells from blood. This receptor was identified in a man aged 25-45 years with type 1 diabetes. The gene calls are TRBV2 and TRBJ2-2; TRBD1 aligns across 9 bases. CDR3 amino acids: CASSVDRGRIGELFF. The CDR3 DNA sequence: TGTGCCAGCAGTGTGGACAGGGGCCGGATCGGGGAGCTGTTTTTT.